Each of the 29 T cell receptor beta chains below was sequenced from the same sample in a study of blood T cells in healthy people across ages. Alongside a J-beta primer mix, a sample-barcoded 5' primer served in a second PCR lasting roughly 7 to 12 cycles. TCRdb ran MiXCR on the 5' RACE reads and lists one entry per CDR3 protein. The sample consists of 1.6 million or so distinct CDR3 sequences, around 35% of them appearing once. Sequenced: blood. These TCRs come from a woman in her 30s in good health.

This chain uses TRBV7-7 with TRBJ2-3, with D uncertain. The germline gives CDR1 SSHAT, CDR2 FNYEAQ (reference sequence). Deletions cut 3 bases from V and 1 base from J, with 11 bases between. This CDR3 has 15 amino acids. The DNA of the CDR3 is TGTGCCAGCAGCTTTAGCAGCCACCGCACAGATACGCAGTATTTT. This gives the protein CASSFSSHRTDTQYF.

This clonotype was observed a handful of times. V is TRBV6-5 and J is TRBJ2-6; tentatively, D is TRBD1 or TRBD2 (5 bases each). This CDR3 region has 14 residues. Germline CDR1 reads MNHEY; CDR2 reads SVGAGI. The V and J ends lost 2 bases and 5 bases respectively, with 7 bases between them. CDR3: CASSYGGRANVLTF. CDR3 coding DNA: TGTGCCAGCAGTTACGGGGGACGGGCCAACGTCCTGACTTTC.

At least ten counts were recorded for this clonotype. DNA for the CDR3: TGCAGCGTTGGGCCTAGCCAAGAGACCCAGTACTTC. Translated: CSVGPSQETQYF. The J gene is TRBJ2-5, the V gene TRBV29-1, with D unresolved. Trimming took off 4 bases at V and 1 base at J, with 7 bases between the two ends. This CDR3 is built from 12 residues. Germline V gene sequence: CDR1 SQVTM, CDR2 ANQGSEA.

Ten or more counts support this clonotype. V gene TRBV4-1 combines with J gene TRBJ2-1; 8 bases map to TRBD1. V dropped 2 bases and J dropped 8; count of bases not matched to a gene: 8. The germline gives CDR1 MGHRA, CDR2 YSYEKL. The CDR3 extends over 15 amino acids. The CDR3: CASSQIRGRYDEQFF. Written as DNA, the CDR3 is TGCGCCAGCAGCCAAATCAGGGGGCGATACGATGAGCAGTTCTTC.

This clonotype came up many times. This chain links TRBV29-1 with TRBJ2-7; TRBD1 is a possible D gene (5 bases). The CDR3 is made up of 14 amino acids. The V and J ends lost 7 bases and 0 bases respectively, with 16 bases between them. The germline gives CDR1 SQVTM, CDR2 ANQGSEA. CDR3 in amino acids: CSASGSQGSYEQYF. Here the CDR3 DNA reads TGCAGCGCTTCCGGCAGTCAGGGCTCCTACGAGCAGTACTTC.

This clonotype was recorded a few times. V and J are TRBV3-1 and TRBJ1-6; D gene uncertain. CDR1 and CDR2 (germline): LGHDT, YNNKEL (reference sequence). This CDR3 has 15 amino acids. Trimming pared 1 base from V and 7 bases from J, leaving 11 bases between. The CDR3 loop is CASSQVEVGNSPLHF. CDR3 nucleotide sequence: TGTGCCAGCAGCCAAGTGGAGGTCGGCAATTCACCCCTCCACTTT.

With regard to this clonotype: Possible read error: a much larger clone is one base away. The V and J genes are TRBV10-3 and TRBJ2-6; D is unresolved. Germline values: CDR1 ENHRY, CDR2 SYGVKD. This CDR3 spans 15 amino acids. Trimming removed 0 bases from V and 2 bases from J, with 5 bases in between. The CDR3 coding sequence is TGTGCCATCAGTGAGTCGGTCGCTGGGGCCAACGTCCTGACTTTC. Its protein product is CAISESVAGANVLTF.

This CDR3 is CSAGLAAYNEQFF. DNA for the CDR3: TGCAGTGCAGGACTAGCGGCCTACAATGAGCAGTTCTTC. The rearrangement uses TRBV20-1 and TRBJ2-1; 10 positions agree with TRBD2. CDR3 size: 13 residues. J was trimmed by 2 bases and V by 6 bases; bases with no gene match: 1. Germline V gene lookup returns CDR1 DFQATT and CDR2 SNEGSKA (reference sequence).

This clonotype was observed a handful of times. The V call is TRBV20-1, the J call TRBJ1-4, with D unresolved. This CDR3 comprises 13 residues. The germline CDR1 and CDR2 sequences are DFQATT and SNEGSKA (reference sequence). V was clipped by 5 bases and J by 3 bases, with 10 bases between them. For the CDR3, the DNA is TGCAGTGCTGATGGCCAGCCTAATGAAAAACTGTTTTTT. Its translation is CSADGQPNEKLFF.

This chain joins TRBV20-1 and TRBJ1-5, with a weak D call TRBD1 (5 bases). The V end lost 3 bases, the J end lost 5 bases, and 17 bases lay between the germline ends. The CDR3 has 15 amino acids. Germline loops: CDR1 DFQATT, CDR2 SNEGSKA (reference sequence). CDR3: CSASRAEQDYQPQHF. As DNA, the CDR3 is TGCAGTGCTAGTCGCGCAGAACAGGATTATCAGCCCCAGCATTTT.

Worth noting for this clonotype: The junction shows a germline mismatch at one end, possibly a read error. The V and J genes are TRBV3-1 and TRBJ2-5; 8 positions match TRBD2. Germline values: CDR1 LGHDT, CDR2 YNNKEL (reference sequence). The CDR3 has 17 amino acids. The CDR3 DNA reads as TGTGCCGGCAGCCAAGTGATCGCTAGCGGGTCGGGGAAGACCCAGTACTTC. Its protein is CAGSQVIASGSGKTQYF.

To note about this clonotype: Its ends do not fully match the called genes, so a read error is possible. This sequence joins TRBV4-2 and TRBJ1-2, with D unresolved. The CDR3 has 15 amino acids. From germline, CDR1 is LGHNA and CDR2 YNFKEQ. The CDR3 region has the DNA TGTGCCAGCAGCCAAGAACGGGTCAGCGGCTATGGCAACACCTTC. As protein: CASSQERVSGYGNTF.

The chain has TRBV12-3 or TRBV12-4 and TRBJ2-7, with a tentative D call TRBD1 (5 bases). This CDR3 has 14 residues. V was trimmed by 3 bases and J by 7 bases, leaving 16 bases between them. CDR3 protein: CASSFLPGSNEQYF. CDR3 DNA sequence: TGTGCCAGCAGTTTCCTCCCAGGGTCAAATGAGCAGTACTTC.

This sequence joins TRBV3-1 and TRBJ1-1; D is unresolved. The length of the CDR3 is 13 residues. Trimming removed 6 bases from V and 4 bases from J, with 12 bases in between. Germline CDR1 is LGHDT and CDR2 is YNNKEL (reference sequence). The CDR3 DNA reads as TGTGCCAGCAGTCTTCCCTGGGGCACTGAAGCTTTCTTT. Protein: CASSLPWGTEAFF.

This chain uses TRBV10-3 with TRBJ2-5; TRBD2 might be the D (6 bases). The V gene's germline CDR1 is ENHRY and CDR2 SYGVKD. This CDR3 is built from 16 residues. The V gene lost 3 bases and the J gene lost 5 bases, with 19 bases spanning the gap. The CDR3 here is CAISDHRSGRGETQYF. The CDR3 nucleotides read TGTGCCATCAGTGATCATCGATCGGGGCGGGGTGAGACCCAGTACTTC.

This clonotype has only a few counts. V and J are TRBV6-2 or TRBV6-3 and TRBJ2-3; 10 bases map to TRBD2. The V segment lost 6 bases and the J segment 0 bases; nucleotides outside the gene matches: 3. The CDR3 is 15 residues long. CDR1 and CDR2 (germline): MNHEY, SVGEGT. CDR3 sequence: CASSDSGGSTDTQYF. The CDR3 nucleotides are TGTGCCAGCAGCGATAGCGGGGGGAGCACAGATACGCAGTATTTT.

This clonotype has just a few counts. The chain carries TRBV13 and TRBJ2-1; D tentatively reads TRBD1 or TRBD2 (6 bases each). CDR1 and CDR2 from the germline V gene are PRHDT and FYEKMQ (reference sequence). Trimming removed 5 bases at V and 5 bases at J, with 13 bases between. The CDR3 runs 14 residues. The CDR3 coding sequence is TGTGCCAGCAGCCCGTATCGGGGGCACAATGAGCAGTTCTTC. It is translated as CASSPYRGHNEQFF. Filled out from reference TRBV13 and TRBJ2-1, the complete variable domain reads AAGVIQSPRHLIKEKRETATLKCYPIPRHDTVYWYQQGPGQDPQFLISFYEKMQSDKGSIPDRFSAQQFSDYHSELNMSSLELGDSALYFCASSPYRGHNEQFFGPGTRLTVL.

The chain couples TRBV19 to TRBJ2-1; no clear D. The CDR3 contains 12 residues. V was cut by 1 base and J by 10 bases, with 8 bases left in between. CDR1 and CDR2 (germline): LNHDA, SQIVND (reference sequence). CDR3 sequence: CASSIGWAEQFF. For the CDR3, the DNA is TGTGCCAGTAGTATAGGGTGGGCCGAGCAGTTCTTC.

The gene calls are TRBV7-2 and TRBJ1-4; D is perhaps TRBD1 (6 bases). Germline V gene sequence: CDR1 SGHTA, CDR2 FQGNSA. V was cut by 11 bases and J by 3 bases, with 16 bases left in between. This CDR3 has 14 amino acids. The CDR3 DNA follows: TGTGCCGAGGGGGGGACTGGGGCTAATGAAAAACTGTTTTTT. As protein: CAEGGTGANEKLFF.

This sequence joins TRBV15 and TRBJ2-3; D is uncertain. The CDR3 contains 14 residues. The V and J ends lost 6 bases and 0 bases respectively, with 10 bases between them. Germline V gene data show CDR1 as LNHNV and CDR2 as YYDKDF (reference sequence). This CDR3 is CATSWSPSTDTQYF. The CDR3 DNA reads TGTGCCACCAGTTGGTCTCCCAGCACAGATACGCAGTATTTT.

The chain uses TRBV20-1 and TRBJ2-5, with D unclear. Germline V gene lookup returns CDR1 DFQATT and CDR2 SNEGSKA (reference sequence). The CDR3 runs to 13 residues. The V gene lost 3 bases and the J gene lost 3 bases, with 11 bases spanning the gap. The CDR3: CSARFGREETQYF. The CDR3, as DNA: TGCAGTGCTAGGTTCGGGCGCGAAGAGACCCAGTACTTC.

This clonotype was seen a handful of times. This CDR3 is CATKSGTGELFF. The DNA of the CDR3 is TGTGCCACCAAGTCGGGTACCGGGGAGCTGTTTTTT. This chain connects TRBV11-1 to TRBJ2-2; D is unresolved. V was shortened by 10 bases and J by 5 bases, with 11 bases between the two germline ends. The CDR3 is 12 amino acids. The germline gives CDR1 SGHAT, CDR2 FQDESV (reference sequence).

The chain joins TRBV11-1 to TRBJ2-7; D not resolved. Germline CDR1 is SGHAT and CDR2 is FQDESV (reference sequence). Trimming took off 8 bases at V and 0 bases at J, with 11 bases between the two ends. There are 13 residues in the CDR3. The CDR3 protein is CASRTATSYEQYF. CDR3 in DNA: TGTGCCAGCCGGACGGCTACCTCCTACGAGCAGTACTTC.

The table lists this clonotype with many counts. One end of the junction fails to match germline, which may point to a read error. This rearrangement joins TRBV27 to TRBJ2-7; TRBD1 aligns across 7 bases. The CDR3 is made up of 13 amino acids. The germline gives CDR1 MNHEY, CDR2 SMNVEV (reference sequence). CDR3 sequence: CASSLTGPYEQYF. The CDR3 DNA is TGCGCCAGCAGCTTGACAGGGCCCTACGAGCAGTACTTC.

The gene calls are TRBV20-1 and TRBJ2-1; D is unresolved. The closer fit of TRBJ2-7 to the DNA end suggests the J call may be wrong. This CDR3 has 13 residues. CDR1 and CDR2 (germline): DFQATT, SNEGSKA (reference sequence). Written as DNA, the CDR3 is TGCAGTGCTAGATTAGGCGGTAACAATGAGCAGTACTTC. Its translation: CSARLGGNNEQYF.

Points on this clonotype: At one boundary the junction diverges from the germline segment, which might be a read error. V and J are TRBV27 and TRBJ2-5; maybe TRBD1 (5 bases). From germline, CDR1 is MNHEY and CDR2 SMNVEV (reference sequence). There are 16 residues in the CDR3. The CDR3 loop reads CASSFRPTTVQEIQYF. CDR3 nucleotide sequence: TGTGCCAGCAGTTTCCGGCCCACGACAGTACAAGAGATCCAGTACTTC.

This clonotype was picked up a small number of times. The chain is built from TRBV28 and TRBJ2-1; the D is unclear. The CDR3 has 14 amino acids. Germline V gives CDR1 MDHEN, CDR2 SYDVKM. The V gene lost 3 bases and the J gene lost 14 bases, with 20 bases spanning the gap. CDR3 protein: CASSFVHVRLGEFF. The DNA for the CDR3 is TGTGCCAGCAGTTTTGTACATGTCCGTCTTGGGGAGTTCTTC.

This clonotype was counted between two and nine times. The chain employs TRBV5-4 and TRBJ2-5; tentative D call: TRBD1 (6 bases). The CDR3 extends over 12 amino acids. From germline, CDR1 is SGHNT and CDR2 YYREEE (reference sequence). Trimming removed 5 bases from V and 5 bases from J, with 10 bases in between. CDR3: CASSNREETQYF. The CDR3 DNA sequence: TGTGCCAGCAGTAACAGGGAGGAGACCCAGTACTTC.

V usage is TRBV5-5 and J usage is TRBJ2-7; D possibly corresponds to TRBD1 (6 bases). V lost 4 bases and J lost 0, with 14 bases in between. CDR1 and CDR2 from the germline V gene are SGHKS and YYEKEE (reference sequence). CDR3 length: 15 residues. The DNA for the CDR3 is TGTGCCAGCAGCATCCAGGGGTTACCCTCCTACGAGCAGTACTTC. Amino acid sequence: CASSIQGLPSYEQYF.